The 5 T cell receptor beta chains in this list originate from one sample, sequenced in a study of radiation and T cells in renal cell carcinoma. Time point noted: baseline pretreatment blood. The treatment here: 15 Gy SBRT to primary tumor, nephrectomy 4 weeks later. Only in-frame clones appear in the TCRdb table, and some are missing; sequencing was by immunoSEQ multiplex PCR. The profile covers under 65,000 clones, with approximately 80% appearing a single time and 7.3% taken by the ten largest. The sequenced sample was blood, obtained from a patient whose treatment included radiotherapy and nephrectomy. These receptors originate from a man aged 55 to 69 with renal cell carcinoma.

The chain carries TRBV4-3 and TRBJ1-4; D not resolved. The CDR3 is made up of 16 amino acids. The ends were cut back, 0 bases at V and 2 bases at J, with 10 bases in the middle. Germline assignment: CDR1 LGHNA and CDR2 YSLEER. As DNA, the CDR3 is TGCGCCAGCAGCCAAGATGTTGCAGTCACTAATGAAAAACTGTTTTTT. Its translation is CASSQDVAVTNEKLFF.

This chain uses TRBV2 with TRBJ1-4; TRBD1 matches 10 bases. V was clipped by 8 bases and J by 8 bases; unmatched bases: 2. Looked up from germline, CDR1 is SNHLY and CDR2 is FYNNEI. The CDR3 runs 12 residues. The CDR3 DNA follows: TGTGCCAGCTGGGACAGGGGCGAAAAACTGTTTTTT. Translation: CASWDRGEKLFF.

The chain uses TRBV18 and TRBJ1-4, with D possibly TRBD1 on 5 matching bases. Germline values: CDR1 KGHSH, CDR2 LQKENI. The CDR3 contains 14 residues. V lost 4 bases and J 5 bases, leaving 11 bases between the germline ends. CDR3: CASSLGWDNEKLFF. CDR3 DNA: TGTGCCAGCTCACTCGGATGGGACAATGAAAAACTGTTTTTT.

This clone was seen once. The chain carries TRBV7-9 and TRBJ2-1, with 13 bases identical to TRBD2. The CDR3 length is 16 residues. Germline-derived CDR1 and CDR2 are SEHNR and FQNEAQ (reference sequence). The junction had 10 bases not matched to a gene; V was cut back by 6 bases and J by 8 bases. CDR3 sequence reads: CASSSTLAGGDYEQFF. The CDR3 DNA is TGTGCCAGCAGTAGTACACTAGCGGGAGGGGATTATGAGCAGTTCTTC. Drawing the rest from reference TRBV7-9 and TRBJ2-1, the complete variable domain is DTGVSQNPRHKITKRGQNVTFRCDPISEHNRLYWYRQTLGQGPEFLTYFQNEAQLEKSRLLSDRFSAERPKGSFSTLEIQRTEQGDSAMYLCASSSTLAGGDYEQFFGPGTRLTVL.

The chain recombines TRBV29-1 with TRBJ2-1; D not certain. Germline V gene sequence: CDR1 SQVTM, CDR2 ANQGSEA. This CDR3 is built from 10 residues. V shed 2 bases and J shed 8 bases, with 4 bases lying between them. CDR3 in amino acids: CSVERDEQFF. CDR3 sequence (DNA): TGCAGCGTTGAAAGGGATGAGCAGTTCTTC.